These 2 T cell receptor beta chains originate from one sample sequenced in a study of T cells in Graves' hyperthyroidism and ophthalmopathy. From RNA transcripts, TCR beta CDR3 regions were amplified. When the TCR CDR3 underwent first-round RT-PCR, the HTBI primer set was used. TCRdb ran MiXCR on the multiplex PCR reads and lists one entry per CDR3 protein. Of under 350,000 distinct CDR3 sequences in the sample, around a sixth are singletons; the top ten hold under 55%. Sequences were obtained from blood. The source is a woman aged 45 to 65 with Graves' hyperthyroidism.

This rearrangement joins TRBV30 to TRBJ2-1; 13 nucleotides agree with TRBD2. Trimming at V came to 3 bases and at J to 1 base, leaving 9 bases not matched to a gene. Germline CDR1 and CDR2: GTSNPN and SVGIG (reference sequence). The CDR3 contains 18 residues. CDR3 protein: CAWRLGRTSGRSYNEQFF. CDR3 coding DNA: TGTGCCTGGAGATTGGGGAGGACTAGCGGGAGATCCTACAATGAGCAGTTCTTC.

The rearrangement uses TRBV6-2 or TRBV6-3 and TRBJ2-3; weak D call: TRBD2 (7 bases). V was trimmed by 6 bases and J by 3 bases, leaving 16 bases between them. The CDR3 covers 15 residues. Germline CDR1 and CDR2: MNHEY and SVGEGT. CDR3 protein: CASRPTGGATDTQYF. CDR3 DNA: TGTGCCAGCAGACCTACGGGGGGCGCAACAGATACGCAGTATTTT.